This is a list of T cell receptor beta chains from one sample in a study of blood T cell repertoires in COVID-19. Data came from immunoSEQ multiplex PCR; TCRdb stores just in-frame clones and leaves some out. Found here are tens of thousands of clones, around 86% of them singletons; the top ten hold approximately 12%. The specimen was peripheral blood. Receptor source: a human donor in a cohort sampled during active COVID-19. Each CDR3 is given with its conserved first and last residue. A D gene is named only where the DNA matches it firmly. Expanded clones get a size class; other rows say once, few or many, or leave the size out.

NA TRBJ2-3 NA TRBV30 TGTGCCTGGACGAGAGGACTGACAGATACGCAGTATTTT CAWTRGLTDTQYF
NA TRBJ1-2 once TRBV2 TGTGCCAGCAGCGTGGACAAAGCCTATGGCTACACCTTC CASSVDKAYGYTF
TRBD2 TRBJ2-7 NA TRBV27 TGTGCCAGTAGCGGGGGGTTATCCTACGAGCAGTACTTC CASSGGLSYEQYF
NA TRBJ2-2 NA TRBV6-6 TGTGCCAGCAGTCTGGACAGGAACACCGGGGAGCTGTTTTTT CASSLDRNTGELFF
TRBD1 TRBJ1-5 NA TRBV6-2/TRBV6-3 TGTGCCAGCAGTTACTCGCCAGGGGGTAGCAATCAGCCCCAGCATTTT CASSYSPGGSNQPQHF
NA TRBJ2-7 few TRBV7-9 TGTGCCAGCAGCCTATTTAGCAATTCCTACGAGCAGTACTTC CASSLFSNSYEQYF
TRBD1 TRBJ2-1 NA TRBV14 TGTGCCAGCAGCCAGGGGGACAGTGCCTACAATGAGCAGTTCTTC CASSQGDSAYNEQFF
TRBD1 TRBJ2-1 NA TRBV24-1 TGTGCCACCGGACAGGGAGCCTACAATGAGCAGTTCTTC CATGQGAYNEQFF
TRBD1 TRBJ2-7 NA TRBV28 TGTGCCAGCAGTGCCTGGGACAGCCCGTACGAGCAGTACTTC CASSAWDSPYEQYF
NA TRBJ2-3 NA TRBV5-1 TGCGCCAGCAGCCCGGATACCACAGGGGGGGCAGATACGCAGTATTTT CASSPDTTGGADTQYF
NA TRBJ1-6 NA TRBV5-1 TGCGCCAGCAGTAAGGACAGCTATAATTCACCCCTCCACTTT CASSKDSYNSPLHF
TRBD1 TRBJ1-2 NA TRBV5-6 TGTGCCAGCAGCCGGGGGACAGGAGGGAGTTATGGCTACACCTTC CASSRGTGGSYGYTF
NA TRBJ2-6 NA TRBV5-1 TGCGCCAGCAGCCTCGGGGGCTCTGGGGCCAACGTCCTGACTTTC CASSLGGSGANVLTF
TRBD1 TRBJ2-7 NA TRBV19 TGTGCCAGTAGTCTGGGGACAGGGGAGGGCGAGCAGTACTTC CASSLGTGEGEQYF
NA TRBJ1-6 NA TRBV7-9 TGTGCCAGCAGCCGCCACCGGGAGTATAATTCACCCCTCCACTTT CASSRHREYNSPLHF
TRBD1 TRBJ1-6 NA TRBV3-1/TRBV3-2 TGTGCCAGCAGCGGTAAGAGGGGGCAGGGTTCACCCCTCCACTTT CASSGKRGQGSPLHF
NA TRBJ2-7 NA TRBV2 TGTGCCAGCAGTGTGGTCAGGTCGGAGCAGTACTTC CASSVVRSEQYF
NA TRBJ1-2 NA TRBV5-6 TGTGCCAGCAGCCTAACAGGGTCCAACTATGGCTACACCTTC CASSLTGSNYGYTF
NA TRBJ2-1 NA TRBV6-5 TGTGCCAGCAGTACTCGACGGAGCAATGAGCAGTTCTTC CASSTRRSNEQFF
NA TRBJ2-5 NA TRBV6-1 TGTGCCAGCAGTGAATTTGAGGGGGGGTACCAAGAGACCCAGTACTTC CASSEFEGGYQETQYF
TRBD1 TRBJ1-2 NA TRBV30 TGTGCCTGGAGTACACTTCGGACAGGGCTAGGCGGCTACACCTTC CAWSTLRTGLGGYTF
TRBD1 TRBJ1-2 NA TRBV7-2 TGTGCCAGCAGCTTAGGACAGGGAAGGGCCTGGGATAACTATGGCTACACCTTC CASSLGQGRAWDNYGYTF
NA TRBJ2-3 once TRBV18 TGTGCCAGCTCACCCCCTAGCACAGATACGCAGTATTTT CASSPPSTDTQYF